This T cell receptor beta chain comes out of a study of blood T cell repertoires in COVID-19. Overall study: Italy, Spain and the United States were the sources of the convalescent and acute COVID-19 samples. T cells, B-cell-depleted T cells, or PBMCs provided the cDNA or gDNA that served as material.

The V end lost 4 bases, the J end lost 2 bases, and 12 bases lay between the germline ends. The germline gives CDR1 SGHRS, CDR2 YFSETQ. This CDR3 has 14 amino acids. The protocol was immunoSEQ multiplex PCR, while the TCRdb copy is restricted to in-frame clones and leaves out a portion. This sample carries about 280,000 clones, around 90% of them seen once, and the ten largest clones take 4.1%. J is TRBJ1-1 and V is TRBV5-1; D gene uncertain. The clonotype originates from a woman in her twenties or thirties with acute COVID-19. Sequencing input: PBMCs or T cells enriched from blood (not recorded which). The CDR3 DNA reads as TGCGCCAGCAGCCGGGAACGGTTAAACACTGAAGCTTTCTTT. Translation gives CASSRERLNTEAFF.